Below are 21 T cell receptor beta chains sequenced from a single sample in a study of graft-versus-host responses after intestinal transplantation (dated by TCRdb to the early 2020s). The library came from the immunoSEQ multiplex PCR assay. Entries here come from immuneACCESS through TCRdb and include only in-frame sequences with V and J called. Some clones fail to appear in such tables; in the studies checked, an unresolved V gene covers under half of the shortfall, and the cause of the remainder is unknown. Within this sample are over 55,000 clones, with over 70% of them counted one time only. The ten largest clones represent 0.39% of the sample. Their antigens remain unidentified. In the paper's terms, the time point label means: cells obtained before transplantation from donor or recipient. The sequenced sample was unstimulated CD4+ T cells sorted from spleen or lymph node cells, obtained before transplant. These receptors originate from a human donor who was the organ donor for an intestinal transplant.

The chain is built from TRBV30 and TRBJ2-3; a possible D gene is TRBD2 (6 bases). V dropped 2 bases and J dropped 0 bases, with 24 bases sitting between them. CDR3 size: 19 residues. Germline CDR1 GTSNPN, CDR2 SVGIG (reference sequence). DNA of the CDR3: TGTGCCTGGAGTATAACTAGCCCCGGGATCCTAACCAGCACAGATACGCAGTATTTT. It specifies CAWSITSPGILTSTDTQYF.

This clone was found many times. The V gene is TRBV7-2, the J gene TRBJ1-2; possible D gene TRBD1, 6 bases. V was trimmed by 5 bases and J by 7 bases, leaving 17 bases between them. The CDR3 runs 14 residues. CDR1 is SGHTA and CDR2 is FQGNSA in the germline V gene. The CDR3 DNA reads as TGTGCCAGCAGCCCGAGATCAGGGGCGAGTGGCTACACCTTC. Amino acid sequence: CASSPRSGASGYTF. The variable domain in full, with the rest retrieved from reference TRBV7-2 and TRBJ1-2, is GAGVSQSPSNKVTEKGKDVELRCDPISGHTALYWYRQSLGQGLEFLIYFQGNSAPDKSGLPSDRFSAERTGGSVSTLTIQRTQQEDSAVYLCASSPRSGASGYTFGSGTRLTVV.

The V gene is TRBV7-9, the J gene TRBJ1-4, with a tentative D call TRBD1 (6 bases). CDR3 size: 15 residues. Germline V gene lookup returns CDR1 SEHNR and CDR2 FQNEAQ (reference sequence). V shed 2 bases and J shed 8 bases, with 15 bases lying between them. DNA of the CDR3: TGTGCCAGCAGCTTACCCCAGGGGTTCGAGGAAAAACTGTTTTTT. As protein: CASSLPQGFEEKLFF. Looking up the rest from reference TRBV7-9 and TRBJ1-4 gives the full variable domain: DTGVSQNPRHKITKRGQNVTFRCDPISEHNRLYWYRQTLGQGPEFLTYFQNEAQLEKSRLLSDRFSAERPKGSFSTLEIQRTEQGDSAMYLCASSLPQGFEEKLFFGSGTQLSVL.

This sequence joins TRBV4-1 and TRBJ1-5; 8 bases are shared with TRBD1. V lost 0 bases, J lost 7 bases, and 11 bases stayed unmatched. The length of the CDR3 is 17 residues. Per germline, CDR1 MGHRA and CDR2 YSYEKL. CDR3 protein: CASSQEGFDRGGQPQHF. Here the CDR3 DNA reads TGCGCCAGCAGCCAAGAAGGGTTCGACAGGGGTGGGCAGCCCCAGCATTTT.

The gene calls are TRBV1 and TRBJ2-7; the table's D call, TRBD2, has no DNA check behind it. TRBV1 counts as a pseudogene. This CDR3 spans 17 amino acids. The CDR3 loop reads CTSSQDLRTSDPYEQYV. Written as DNA, the CDR3 is TGCACCAGCAGCCAAGATCTCAGGACTAGCGACCCCTACGAGCAGTACGTC.

The chain combines TRBV5-4 with TRBJ2-7; perhaps TRBD1 as D (6 bases). CDR3 length: 14 amino acids. Germline lookup yields CDR1 SGHNT and CDR2 YYREEE (reference sequence). Trimming shortened V by 0 bases and J by 3 bases, and 10 bases separated the two germline ends. The CDR3 is CASSLGPQGYEQYV. CDR3 nucleotide sequence: TGTGCCAGCAGCTTGGGCCCACAGGGCTACGAGCAGTACGTC.

This chain's CDR3 is CASSEALGALNTEAFF. The CDR3 region has the DNA TGTGCCAGCAGTGAAGCGCTGGGGGCCCTTAACACTGAAGCTTTCTTT. This chain joins TRBV6-1 and TRBJ1-1; a possible D gene is TRBD1 (6 bases). V was shortened by 0 bases and J by 2 bases, with 13 bases between the two germline ends. CDR1 is MNHNS and CDR2 is SASEGT in the germline V gene. The CDR3 contains 16 residues.

The chain is built from TRBV5-4 and TRBJ2-2; 11 nucleotides match TRBD2. The CDR3 is made up of 18 amino acids. V was pared by 3 bases and J by 0 bases, with 7 bases of the junction left unmatched. Germline CDR1 SGHNT, CDR2 YYREEE (reference sequence). The CDR3 sequence is CASSSGLAATANTGELFF. CDR3 DNA: TGTGCCAGCAGCTCGGGACTAGCGGCGACAGCGAACACCGGGGAGCTGTTTTTT. Full variable domain (rest looked up from reference TRBV5-4 and TRBJ2-2): ETGVTQSPTHLIKTRGQQVTLRCSSQSGHNTVSWYQQALGQGPQFIFQYYREEENGRGNFPPRFSGLQFPNYSSELNVNALELDDSALYLCASSSGLAATANTGELFFGEGSRLTVL.

This clone was seen a handful of times. This chain connects TRBV10-3 to TRBJ2-6, with D possibly matching TRBD1 (5 bases). CDR1 and CDR2 from the germline V gene are ENHRY and SYGVKD. V shed 3 bases and J shed 3 bases, with 6 bases lying between them. This CDR3 region has 14 residues. The CDR3 sequence: CAISEGDGANVLTF. CDR3 coding DNA: TGTGCCATCAGTGAAGGGGATGGGGCCAACGTCCTGACTTTC.

The rearrangement uses TRBV6-1 and TRBJ1-1; 7 bases line up with TRBD1. Germline assignment: CDR1 MNHNS and CDR2 SASEGT. The CDR3 is made up of 14 amino acids. J was trimmed by 5 bases and V by 4 bases; bases with no gene match: 7. The CDR3 loop is CASSVDRAGTEAFF. The CDR3 DNA sequence: TGTGCCAGCAGTGTTGACAGGGCAGGGACTGAAGCTTTCTTT.

The V call is TRBV6-4, the J call TRBJ2-3; 7 positions agree with TRBD2. Germline V gene lookup returns CDR1 MRHNA and CDR2 SNTAGT. There are 15 residues in the CDR3. J was trimmed by 1 base and V by 5 bases; bases with no gene match: 6. CDR3 in amino acids: CASSRVGGGTDTQYF. The CDR3 coding sequence is TGTGCCAGCAGTCGCGTGGGGGGGGGCACAGATACGCAGTATTTT.

J is TRBJ1-1 and V is TRBV11-2; maybe TRBD1 (5 bases). V lost 5 bases, J lost 5 bases, and 15 bases lay in between. Looked up from germline, CDR1 is SGHAT and CDR2 is FQNNGV. The CDR3 consists of 14 residues. The CDR3 sequence is CASSQTLGGTEAFF. DNA of the CDR3: TGTGCCAGCAGCCAGACGTTGGGGGGAACTGAAGCTTTCTTT.

The J gene is TRBJ1-1, the V gene TRBV27; weak D call: TRBD1 (5 bases). Trimming cost V 0 bases and J 1 base, with 12 bases left between them. The CDR3 is made up of 16 amino acids. Germline V gives CDR1 MNHEY, CDR2 SMNVEV (reference sequence). CDR3 nucleotide sequence: TGTGCCAGCAGTTTATCCCAGGGTATCGCGAACACTGAAGCTTTCTTT. Its translation is CASSLSQGIANTEAFF.

This rearrangement joins TRBV5-4 to TRBJ2-2, with 10 bases identical to TRBD1. Germline assignment: CDR1 SGHNT and CDR2 YYREEE (reference sequence). The CDR3 loop spans 15 amino acids. V dropped 6 bases and J dropped 4; count of bases not matched to a gene: 6. The CDR3 sequence: CASTGTGDGTGELFF. CDR3 nucleotides: TGTGCCAGCACAGGGACAGGGGATGGCACCGGGGAGCTGTTTTTT.

The chain combines TRBV4-2 with TRBJ1-1, with D unclear. Germline V gene sequence: CDR1 LGHNA, CDR2 YNFKEQ. Trimming removed 0 bases from V and 1 base from J, with 6 bases in between. The CDR3 covers 14 residues. The CDR3 here is CASSQELANTEAFF. The CDR3 DNA is TGTGCCAGCAGCCAAGAGTTGGCGAACACTGAAGCTTTCTTT.

The chain recombines TRBV10-2 with TRBJ1-5; a weak D match, TRBD1 (6 bases). Germline CDR1 and CDR2: WSHSY and SAAADI. V lost 3 bases to trimming and J lost 2 bases, with 14 bases between them. The CDR3 has 16 residues. In nucleotides, the CDR3 is TGCGCCAGCAGTGAAGGGGGAGGGGGGGGCAATCAGCCCCAGCATTTT. Translated, it gives CASSEGGGGGNQPQHF.

The chain couples TRBV2 to TRBJ2-7; D is perhaps TRBD2 (6 bases). The CDR3 is 14 amino acids. The germline V gene has CDR1 SNHLY and CDR2 FYNNEI. With 2 bases removed from V and 4 bases from J, the gap between germline ends came to 12 bases. The DNA for the CDR3 is TGTGCCAGCAGTGAAATGGAGGGGTATTACGAGCAGTACGTC. Residues: CASSEMEGYYEQYV.

The rearrangement links TRBV6-6 to TRBJ2-1, with 10 nucleotides matching TRBD2. CDR1 MNHNY and CDR2 SVGAGI come from the germline V gene (reference sequence). With V trimmed by 6 bases and J by 2 bases, 7 bases remained unmatched. This CDR3 comprises 16 residues. DNA of the CDR3: TGTGCCAGCAGAGTCTTCGGACTAGCGGCCTACAATGAGCAGTTCTTC. This codes for CASRVFGLAAYNEQFF.

V gene TRBV5-6 combines with J gene TRBJ2-1; no clear D gene. Looked up from germline, CDR1 is SGHDT and CDR2 is YYEEEE. Trimming shortened V by 4 bases and J by 3 bases, and 8 bases separated the two germline ends. The CDR3 is 13 amino acids. CDR3 residues: CASSRHLYNEQFF. In nucleotides, the CDR3 is TGTGCCAGCAGCCGACATCTCTACAATGAGCAGTTCTTC.

This sequence joins TRBV9 and TRBJ1-1; the match to TRBD1 covers 8 bases. CDR3 length equals 15 residues. The germline gives CDR1 SGDLS, CDR2 YYNGEE. After removal of 0 bases from V and 5 bases from J, the junction contained 6 bases not matched to a gene. CDR3 nucleotides: TGTGCCAGCAGCGTAGTCCGGACAGGGAGGACTGAAGCTTTCTTT. It codes for CASSVVRTGRTEAFF.

This rearrangement joins TRBV7-9 to TRBJ2-5, with a possible D match to TRBD2 (5 bases). Germline-derived CDR1 and CDR2 are SEHNR and FQNEAQ (reference sequence). The germline V and J ends were trimmed by 3 bases and 3 bases, with 14 bases remaining between them. The CDR3 is 15 residues long. CDR3 region: CASSLGGLAEETQYF. The CDR3 DNA follows: TGTGCCAGCAGCTTGGGCGGGCTAGCCGAAGAGACCCAGTACTTC.